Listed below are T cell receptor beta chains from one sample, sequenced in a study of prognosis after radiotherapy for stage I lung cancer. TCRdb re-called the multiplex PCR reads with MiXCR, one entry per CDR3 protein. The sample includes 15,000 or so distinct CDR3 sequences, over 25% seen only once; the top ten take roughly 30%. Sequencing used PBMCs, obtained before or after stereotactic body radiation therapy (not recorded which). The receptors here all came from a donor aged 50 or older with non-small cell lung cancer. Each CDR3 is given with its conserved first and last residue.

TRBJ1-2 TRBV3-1 CASSQAARLNYGYTF
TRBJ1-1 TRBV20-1 CSARAGLGAAEAFF
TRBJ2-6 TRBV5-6 CASSLGLADSGANVLTF
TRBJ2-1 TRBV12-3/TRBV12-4 CAITESYNEQFF
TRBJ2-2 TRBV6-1 CASRGQPHTGELFF
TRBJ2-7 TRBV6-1 CASSEVFSSNEQYF
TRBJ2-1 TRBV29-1 CSVVWASGDNEQFF
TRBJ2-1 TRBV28 CASSLGTGGAGVNEQFF
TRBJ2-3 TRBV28 CASILRGTYTQYF
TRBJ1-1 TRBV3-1 CASSQVFRGRTEAFF
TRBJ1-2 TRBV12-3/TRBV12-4 CASSQWGGGYYGYTF
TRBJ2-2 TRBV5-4 CASSTGLAETGELFF
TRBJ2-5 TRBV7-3 CASSLMGTEEETQYF
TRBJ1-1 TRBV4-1 CANSQDGTNTEAFF
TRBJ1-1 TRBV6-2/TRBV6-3 CASSVSGSPGTEAFF
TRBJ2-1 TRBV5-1 CASRPQPRDEQFF
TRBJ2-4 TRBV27 CASSLSGRLSKNIQYF
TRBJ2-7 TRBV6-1 CATILGTYREEQYF
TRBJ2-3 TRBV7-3 CASSLVIHTQYF
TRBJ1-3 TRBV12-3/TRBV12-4 CASSFEGSSGNTIYF
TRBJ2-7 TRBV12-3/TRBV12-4 CASSLLAPYDQYF
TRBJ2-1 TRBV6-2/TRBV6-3 CASTSPGLKNSYNEEFF
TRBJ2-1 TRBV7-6 CASSLYPGPNEQFF
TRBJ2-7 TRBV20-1 CSAIKAQRHSYEQYF
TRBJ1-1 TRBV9 CASSLRGGEAFF
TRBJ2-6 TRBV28 CASTPGGAGANVLTF
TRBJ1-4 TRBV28 CASNAGFGNEKLFF
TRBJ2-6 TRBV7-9 CASSFFLGPKSANVLTF
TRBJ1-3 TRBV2 CASSVTASGNTIYF
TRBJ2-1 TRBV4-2 CASSPPGGWQFF
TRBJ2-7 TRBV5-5 CASSPSFPGGAPYEQYF
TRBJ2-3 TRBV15 CATSRGPGASQYF
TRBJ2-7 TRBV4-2 CASSQIALGSYEQYF
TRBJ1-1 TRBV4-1 CASSQDQIGTEAFF
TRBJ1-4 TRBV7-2 CASSSTGPNEKLFF
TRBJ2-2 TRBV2 CASSVWRANTGELFF
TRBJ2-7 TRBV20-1 CSGGRVYEQYF
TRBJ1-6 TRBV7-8 CASGLVSGFDSPLHF
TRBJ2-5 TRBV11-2 CASSLAGQGQETQYF
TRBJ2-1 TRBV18 CASSTGQETGLFF
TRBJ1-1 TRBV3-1 CASSQGWDQFTEAFF
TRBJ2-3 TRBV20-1 CSANHFVAGGYTDTQYF
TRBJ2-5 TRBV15 CATSTVGGETQYF
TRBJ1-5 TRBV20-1 CSARKGDQPQHF
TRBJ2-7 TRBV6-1 CASRAPRDGSYEQYF
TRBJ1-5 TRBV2 CASSEYEASRQPQHF
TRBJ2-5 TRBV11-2 CASRSKSGIGNEQLF
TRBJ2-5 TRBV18 CASSPWVEAGRGTQYF
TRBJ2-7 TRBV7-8 CASSLAGTKIYEQYF
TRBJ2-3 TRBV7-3 CASSLTGQGYTQYF
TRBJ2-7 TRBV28 CASSSIAWEGSYEQYF
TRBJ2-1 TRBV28 CASTPGGTRINNEQFF
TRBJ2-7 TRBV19 CASSLTIGTYEQYF
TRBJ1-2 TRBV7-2 CASSYTQGAGGYTF
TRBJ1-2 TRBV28 CASSLPGATRGYGYTF
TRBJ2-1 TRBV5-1 CASRTSVNEQFF
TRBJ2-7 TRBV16 CASSQSNPPYEQYF
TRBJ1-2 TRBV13 CASSSGQGMEGYTF
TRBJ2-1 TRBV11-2 CASSLGLEHNEQFF
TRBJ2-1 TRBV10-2 CASTTTSRLSEQFF